The 7 T cell receptor beta chains below were found in one sample sequenced in a study of cytotoxic CD8 clonotypes in ibrutinib-treated CLL. Using immunoSEQ multiplex PCR, the repertoire was profiled, and TCRdb retains in-frame clones only, with some absent. This table has 150,000 or so clones, more than 75% appearing once. The sample in question was PBMCs, obtained after 24 months of ibrutinib treatment. All receptors come from a human donor with chronic lymphocytic leukemia.

The CDR3 DNA reads TGTGCCAGCTCACCGGCGGTGGGCACTGAAGCTTTCTTT. Protein sequence: CASSPAVGTEAFF. The rearrangement uses TRBV18 and TRBJ1-1; D remains ambiguous. CDR1 and CDR2 from the germline V gene are KGHSH and LQKENI. Trimming removed 3 bases at V and 4 bases at J, with 9 bases between. The CDR3 consists of 13 residues.

The rearrangement joins TRBV7-8 to TRBJ1-2; D is undetermined. CDR1 SGHVS and CDR2 FQNEAQ come from the germline V gene. The CDR3 consists of 15 residues. Between the trimmed V and J ends, which lost 2 bases and 6 bases, there was a span of 16 bases. The CDR3 loop reads CASSLLSPLSDGYTF. The CDR3 region has the DNA TGTGCCAGCAGCTTATTGTCCCCGTTGTCGGATGGCTACACCTTC.

The chain combines TRBV5-1 with TRBJ2-5; no clear D gene. This CDR3 comprises 15 residues. Germline CDR1 reads SGHRS; CDR2 reads YFSETQ. V was pared by 0 bases and J by 3 bases, with 12 bases between. The CDR3 sequence is CASSLAANGEETQYF. The CDR3 region has the DNA TGCGCCAGCAGCTTGGCGGCAAACGGAGAAGAGACCCAGTACTTC.

The chain combines TRBV10-3 with TRBJ1-5, with TRBD1 matching over 8 bases. Germline V gene lookup returns CDR1 ENHRY and CDR2 SYGVKD. V shed 11 bases and J 1 base; nucleotides not matched to a gene: 7. This CDR3 is built from 14 residues. The DNA of the CDR3 is TGTGCCTCTCAGCCAGGGGGCAGCAATCAGCCCCAGCATTTT. Amino acid sequence: CASQPGGSNQPQHF.

The genes are TRBV18 and TRBJ2-2; D assignment may be TRBD1 or TRBD2 (5 bases each). Trimming removed 2 bases from V and 3 bases from J, with 13 bases in between. The V gene's germline CDR1 is KGHSH and CDR2 LQKENI. This CDR3 has 16 amino acids. The CDR3 sequence: CASSPNVGADTGELFF. As DNA, the CDR3 is TGTGCCAGCTCACCAAACGTCGGGGCAGACACCGGGGAGCTGTTTTTT.

J is TRBJ2-1 and V is TRBV11-3, with 8 bases identical to TRBD1. Looked up from germline, CDR1 is SGHNT and CDR2 is YENEEA. The CDR3 extends over 15 amino acids. After removal of 4 bases from V and 4 bases from J, the junction contained 6 bases not matched to a gene. The CDR3 loop reads CASSSPGGEYNEQFF. The CDR3 DNA reads as TGTGCCAGCAGCTCACCAGGGGGCGAGTACAATGAGCAGTTCTTC.

In this sample, this clone turned up a few times. The chain carries TRBV7-7 and TRBJ1-3; D call uncertain. The CDR3 has 15 residues. The V gene lost 5 bases and the J gene lost 0 bases, with 11 bases spanning the gap. Germline values: CDR1 SSHAT, CDR2 FNYEAQ (reference sequence). CDR3 region: CASSPSWGSGNTIYF. As DNA, the CDR3 is TGTGCCAGCAGCCCCTCGTGGGGCTCTGGAAACACCATATATTTT.